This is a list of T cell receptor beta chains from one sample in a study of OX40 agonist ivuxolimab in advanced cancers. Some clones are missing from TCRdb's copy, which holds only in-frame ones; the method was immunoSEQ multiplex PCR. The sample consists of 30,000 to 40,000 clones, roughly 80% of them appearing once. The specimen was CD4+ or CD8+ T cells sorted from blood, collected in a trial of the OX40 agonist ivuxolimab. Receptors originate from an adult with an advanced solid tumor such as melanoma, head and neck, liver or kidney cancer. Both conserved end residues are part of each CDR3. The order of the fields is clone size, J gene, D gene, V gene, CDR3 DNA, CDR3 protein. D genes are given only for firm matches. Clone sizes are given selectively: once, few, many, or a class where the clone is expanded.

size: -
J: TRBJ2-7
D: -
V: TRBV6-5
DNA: TGTGCCAGCAGTTACCCACCAGGCTCCTACGAGCAGTACTTC
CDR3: CASSYPPGSYEQYF

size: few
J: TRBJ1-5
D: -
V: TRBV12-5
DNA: TGTGCTAGTGGTTTGGTAGCAGGGAAGAGCAATCAGCCCCAGCATTTT
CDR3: CASGLVAGKSNQPQHF

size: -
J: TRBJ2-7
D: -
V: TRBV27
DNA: TGTGCCAGCAGTTACCAGCAGATCTACGAGCAGTACTTC
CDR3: CASSYQQIYEQYF

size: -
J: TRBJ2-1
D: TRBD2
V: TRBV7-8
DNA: TGTGCCAGCAGCTTTAGTAGCGGGAGGACCTCAGGCGATGAGCAGTTCTTC
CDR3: CASSFSSGRTSGDEQFF

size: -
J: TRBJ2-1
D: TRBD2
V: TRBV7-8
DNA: TGTGCCAGCAGCTTTCGGGGGAGCGGGAGCTCCTACAATGAGCAGTTCTTC
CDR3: CASSFRGSGSSYNEQFF

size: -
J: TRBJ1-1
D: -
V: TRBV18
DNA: TGTGCCAGCTCACCACCCCTTAGGAACACTGAAGCTTTCTTT
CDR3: CASSPPLRNTEAFF

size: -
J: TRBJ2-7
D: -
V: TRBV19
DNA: TGTGCCAGTAGTTTACAAGCGGAGCCCTACGAGCAGTACTTC
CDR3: CASSLQAEPYEQYF

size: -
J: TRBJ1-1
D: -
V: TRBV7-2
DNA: TGTGCCAGCAGCTTAGTGATGAACACTGAAGCTTTCTTT
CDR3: CASSLVMNTEAFF

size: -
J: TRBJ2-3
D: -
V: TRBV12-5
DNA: TGTGCTAGTGGGACCCTAGGCGCAGATACGCAGTATTTT
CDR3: CASGTLGADTQYF

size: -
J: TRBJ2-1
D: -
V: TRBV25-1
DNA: TGTGCCACCATGGCCTTTGGTAGCGGTTACTACAATGAGCAGTTCTTC
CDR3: CATMAFGSGYYNEQFF

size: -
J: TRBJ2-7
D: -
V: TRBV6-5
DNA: TGTGCCAGCAGTTACTCCGGGAGTTCCTACGAGCAGTACTTC
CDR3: CASSYSGSSYEQYF

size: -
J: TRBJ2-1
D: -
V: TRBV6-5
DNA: TGTGCCAGCAGTCTTACTCGGTACAATGAGCAGTTCTTC
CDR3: CASSLTRYNEQFF

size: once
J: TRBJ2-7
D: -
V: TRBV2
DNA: TGTGCCAGCAGTTCGGGGACCCTCGCCTACGAGCAGTACTTC
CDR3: CASSSGTLAYEQYF

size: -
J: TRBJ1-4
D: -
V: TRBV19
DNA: TGTGCCAGTAGTCAGAGGGAGACAGTGTCTAATGAAAAACTGTTTTTT
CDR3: CASSQRETVSNEKLFF